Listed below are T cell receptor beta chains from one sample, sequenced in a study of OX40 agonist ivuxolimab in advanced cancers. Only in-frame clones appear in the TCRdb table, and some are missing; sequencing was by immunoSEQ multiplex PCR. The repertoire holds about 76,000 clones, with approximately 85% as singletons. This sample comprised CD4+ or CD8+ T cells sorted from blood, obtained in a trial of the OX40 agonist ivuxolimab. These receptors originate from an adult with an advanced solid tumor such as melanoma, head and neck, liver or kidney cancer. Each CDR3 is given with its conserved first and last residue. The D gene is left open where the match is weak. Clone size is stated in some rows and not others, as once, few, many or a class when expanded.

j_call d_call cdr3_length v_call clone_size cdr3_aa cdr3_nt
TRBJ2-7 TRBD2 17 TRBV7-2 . CASSLLIAGGYSYEQYF TGTGCCAGCAGCTTATTAATAGCGGGAGGATACTCCTACGAGCAGTACTTC
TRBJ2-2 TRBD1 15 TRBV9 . CASSVAQGDTGELFF TGTGCCAGCAGCGTAGCCCAGGGGGATACCGGGGAGCTGTTTTTT
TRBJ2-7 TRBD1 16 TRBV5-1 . CASSLMADRAIYEQYF TGCGCCAGCAGCTTGATGGCTGACAGGGCTATCTACGAGCAGTACTTC
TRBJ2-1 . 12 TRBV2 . CASSNRPNEQFF TGTGCCAGCAGCAATCGACCCAATGAGCAGTTCTTC
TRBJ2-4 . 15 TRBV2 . CASSGGGVTKNIQYF TGTGCCAGCAGTGGGGGCGGGGTTACCAAAAACATTCAGTACTTC
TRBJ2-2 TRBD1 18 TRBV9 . CASSVDRGRAAFTGELFF TGTGCCAGCAGCGTAGACAGGGGGCGTGCTGCCTTCACCGGGGAGCTGTTTTTT
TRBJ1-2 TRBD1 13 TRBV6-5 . CASSPGTGRGYTF TGTGCCAGCAGCCCCGGGACAGGGAGGGGCTACACCTTC
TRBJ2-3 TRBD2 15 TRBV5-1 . CASSLQSAGSDTQYF TGCGCCAGCAGCTTGCAGTCAGCGGGGTCAGATACGCAGTATTTT
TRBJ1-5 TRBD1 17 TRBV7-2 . CASSFRGGGQSHQPQHF TGTGCCAGCAGCTTTAGAGGGGGGGGACAGTCACATCAGCCCCAGCATTTT
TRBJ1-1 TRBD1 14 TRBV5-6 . CASSHPTGGTEAFF TGTGCCAGCAGCCACCCGACAGGGGGGACTGAAGCTTTCTTT
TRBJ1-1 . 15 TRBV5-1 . CASSLVGAGPTEAFF TGCGCCAGCAGCTTGGTAGGGGCAGGGCCCACTGAAGCTTTCTTT
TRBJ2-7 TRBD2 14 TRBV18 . CASSKTGGLVEQYF TGTGCCAGCTCAAAAACGGGAGGGCTTGTCGAGCAGTACTTC
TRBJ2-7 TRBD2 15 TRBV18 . CASSPLQGGPNEQYF TGTGCCAGCTCCCCACTGCAGGGAGGGCCCAACGAGCAGTACTTC
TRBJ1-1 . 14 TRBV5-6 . CASSYNGANTEAFF TGTGCCAGCAGTTATAATGGGGCTAACACTGAAGCTTTCTTT
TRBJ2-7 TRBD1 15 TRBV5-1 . CASSPAGTGGDEQYF TGCGCCAGCAGCCCGGCCGGGACAGGGGGAGACGAGCAGTACTTC
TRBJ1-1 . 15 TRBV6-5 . CASRPGEGMNTEAFF TGTGCCAGCAGGCCAGGGGAAGGGATGAACACTGAAGCTTTCTTT
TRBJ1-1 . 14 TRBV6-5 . CASSYTAQNTEAFF TGTGCCAGCAGTTATACCGCTCAGAACACTGAAGCTTTCTTT
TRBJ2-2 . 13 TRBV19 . CAMGPLNTGELFF TGTGCCATGGGGCCGTTGAACACCGGGGAGCTGTTTTTT
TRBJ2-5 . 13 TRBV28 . CASERGTQETQYF TGTGCCAGCGAAAGGGGCACTCAAGAGACCCAGTACTTC
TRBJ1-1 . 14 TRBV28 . CASSFGRGNTEAFF TGTGCCAGCAGTTTCGGCCGGGGGAACACTGAAGCTTTCTTT
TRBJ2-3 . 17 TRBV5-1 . CASSGRDQLGGTDTQYF TGCGCCAGCAGCGGCCGGGACCAGCTAGGGGGCACAGATACGCAGTATTTT
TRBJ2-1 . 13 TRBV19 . CASSIDAYNEQFF TGTGCCAGTAGTATAGACGCCTACAATGAGCAGTTCTTC
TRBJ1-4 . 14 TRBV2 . CASKRASANEKLFF TGTGCCAGCAAGAGAGCCTCGGCTAATGAAAAACTGTTTTTT
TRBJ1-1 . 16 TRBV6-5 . CASSYTTGYLNTEAFF TGTGCCAGCAGTTACACGACAGGATATTTGAACACTGAAGCTTTCTTT
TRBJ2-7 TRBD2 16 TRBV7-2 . CASSFQRGGVSYEQYF TGTGCCAGCAGCTTCCAGCGGGGGGGCGTCTCCTACGAGCAGTACTTC
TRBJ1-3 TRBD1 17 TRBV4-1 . CASSQGTGGFSGNTIYF TGCGCCAGCAGCCAAGGGACAGGGGGATTCTCTGGAAACACCATATATTTT
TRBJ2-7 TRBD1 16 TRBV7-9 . CASSLELGQGSHEQYF TGTGCCAGCAGCTTAGAGCTGGGACAGGGGTCCCACGAGCAGTACTTC
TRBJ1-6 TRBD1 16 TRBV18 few CASSPSAGGQASPLHF TGTGCCAGCTCACCTTCGGCAGGGGGTCAGGCTTCACCCCTCCACTTT
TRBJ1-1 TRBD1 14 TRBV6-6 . CASRNRGLNTEAFF TGTGCCAGCAGAAACAGGGGTCTCAACACTGAAGCTTTCTTT
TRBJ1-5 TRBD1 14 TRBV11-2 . CASSSGQGSQPQHF TGTGCCAGCAGCTCGGGACAGGGGAGTCAGCCCCAGCATTTT
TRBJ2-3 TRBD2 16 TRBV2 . CASSASGRRVTDTQYF TGTGCCAGCAGTGCCAGCGGGAGGCGGGTCACAGATACGCAGTATTTT